The clone carrying this T cell receptor beta chain was observed a handful of times. As originally analysed: Researchers report that nucleated cell counts were estimated from reference gene primer amplification. Clones were sequenced by immunoSEQ multiplex PCR, and TCRdb holds only the in-frame ones, with some missing. V, J and clone size derive from that table, while D and trimming were established from the DNA sequence. Seen here are some 340,000 clones, around 88% observed once, and the top ten hold approximately 3.1%. This entry belongs to a study of blood T cell repertoires in COVID-19. Trimming pared 7 bases from V and 1 base from J, leaving 13 bases between. Germline V gives CDR1 MNHEY, CDR2 SMNVEV (reference sequence). The CDR3 is 14 residues long.

The clonotype was recovered from a man younger than 45 with active or convalescent COVID-19. V and J are TRBV27 and TRBJ1-2; TRBD1 is a possible D gene (5 bases). The sequenced sample consisted of peripheral blood. The CDR3 spells CASKPAGGNYGYTF. The CDR3 DNA reads TGTGCCAGCAAACCGGCGGGGGGTAACTATGGCTACACCTTC.